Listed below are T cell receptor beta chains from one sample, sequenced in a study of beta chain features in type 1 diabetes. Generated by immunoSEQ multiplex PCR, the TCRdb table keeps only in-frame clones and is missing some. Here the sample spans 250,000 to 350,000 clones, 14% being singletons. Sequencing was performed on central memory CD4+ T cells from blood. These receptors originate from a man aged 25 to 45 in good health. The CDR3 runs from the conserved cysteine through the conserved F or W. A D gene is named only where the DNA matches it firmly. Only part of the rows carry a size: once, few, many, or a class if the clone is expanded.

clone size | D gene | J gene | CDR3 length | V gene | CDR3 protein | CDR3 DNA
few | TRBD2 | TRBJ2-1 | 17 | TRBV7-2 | CASSPELAGGRYNEQFF | TGTGCCAGCAGTCCCGAACTAGCGGGAGGGAGATACAATGAGCAGTTCTTC
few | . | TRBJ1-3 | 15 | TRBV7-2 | CASSLVGESGNTIYF | TGTGCCAGCAGCTTAGTTGGGGAGTCTGGAAACACCATATATTTT
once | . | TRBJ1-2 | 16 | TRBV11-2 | CASSDRRTRTRDGYTF | TGTGCCAGCAGCGACAGGCGCACCCGAACCAGGGATGGCTACACCTTC
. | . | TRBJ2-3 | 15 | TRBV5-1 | CASSAVSRGTDTQYF | TGCGCCAGCAGCGCGGTCTCGCGGGGCACAGATACGCAGTATTTT
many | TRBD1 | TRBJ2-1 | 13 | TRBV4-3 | CASSQETGDEQFF | TGCGCCAGCAGCCAAGAGACAGGGGATGAGCAGTTCTTC
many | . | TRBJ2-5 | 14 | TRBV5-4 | CASSLGDISETQYF | TGTGCCAGCAGCCTAGGGGACATTTCTGAGACCCAGTACTTC
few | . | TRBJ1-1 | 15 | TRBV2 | CASSEGAEWGTEAFF | TGTGCCAGCAGTGAGGGGGCGGAGTGGGGCACTGAAGCTTTCTTT
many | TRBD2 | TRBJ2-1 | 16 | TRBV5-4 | CASSTAGGTLYNEQFF | TGTGCCAGCAGTACAGCGGGAGGGACTCTCTACAATGAGCAGTTCTTC
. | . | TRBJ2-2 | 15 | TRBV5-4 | CASSPGGDNTGELFF | TGTGCCAGCAGCCCGGGGGGCGACAACACCGGGGAGCTGTTTTTT
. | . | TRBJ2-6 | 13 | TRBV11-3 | CASSLFGANVLTF | TGTGCCAGCAGCTTATTCGGGGCCAACGTCCTGACTTTC
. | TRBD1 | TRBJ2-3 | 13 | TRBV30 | CAWSGTGGDTQYF | TGTGCCTGGAGTGGAACAGGGGGCGATACGCAGTATTTT
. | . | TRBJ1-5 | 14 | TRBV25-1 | CASSQSGSNQPQHF | TGTGCCAGCAGTCAGTCCGGTAGCAATCAGCCCCAGCATTTT
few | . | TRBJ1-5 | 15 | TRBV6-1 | CASSEALQRNQPQHF | TGTGCCAGCAGTGAAGCGCTTCAGAGGAATCAGCCCCAGCATTTT
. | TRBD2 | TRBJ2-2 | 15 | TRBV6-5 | CASRGTSGNTGELFF | TGTGCCAGCAGGGGGACTAGCGGTAACACCGGGGAGCTGTTTTTT
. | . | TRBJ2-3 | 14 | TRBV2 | CATLQEAFTDTQYF | TGTGCCACATTGCAAGAAGCGTTCACAGATACGCAGTATTTT
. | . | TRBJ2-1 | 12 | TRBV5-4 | CASSRPRGEQFF | TGCGCCAGCAGCCGTCCTCGGGGTGAGCAGTTCTTC
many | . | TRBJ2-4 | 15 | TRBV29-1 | CSVSPGAITKNIQYF | TGCAGCGTTAGTCCGGGGGCGATAACCAAAAACATTCAGTACTTC
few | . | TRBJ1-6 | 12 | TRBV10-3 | CASGTGDSPLHF | TGTGCCAGTGGGACGGGGGATTCACCCCTCCACTTT
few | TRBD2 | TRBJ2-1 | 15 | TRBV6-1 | CASSESGLVSGEQFF | TGTGCCAGCAGTGAATCCGGACTAGTCTCCGGTGAGCAGTTCTTC
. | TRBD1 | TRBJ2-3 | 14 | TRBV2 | CASRDRARTDTQYF | TGTGCCAGCAGGGACAGGGCCCGCACAGATACGCAGTATTTT
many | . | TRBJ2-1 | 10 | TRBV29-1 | CSGFENEQFF | TGCAGCGGTTTCGAGAATGAGCAGTTCTTC
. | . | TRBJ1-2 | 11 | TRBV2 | CASSETVGYTF | TGTGCCAGCAGTGAAACCGTAGGCTACACCTTC
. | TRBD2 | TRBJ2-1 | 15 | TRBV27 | CASSFGGVGINEQFF | TGTGCCAGCAGTTTTGGGGGGGTAGGAATAAATGAGCAGTTCTTC
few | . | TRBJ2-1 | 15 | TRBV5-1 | CASSTARRSNNEQFF | TGCGCCAGCAGCACCGCCCGGCGGTCCAACAATGAGCAGTTCTTC
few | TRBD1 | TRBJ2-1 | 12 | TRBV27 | CASSRQGREQFF | TGTGCCAGCAGCCGACAGGGCAGGGAGCAGTTCTTC
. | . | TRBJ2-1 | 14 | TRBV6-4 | CASSAGQITGEQFF | TGTGCCAGCAGCGCGGGACAGATTACGGGGGAGCAGTTCTTC
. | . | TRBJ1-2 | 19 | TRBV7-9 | CASSNQPEGGRRSSYGYTF | TGTGCCAGCAGCAACCAACCCGAAGGGGGTCGCAGATCGTCCTATGGCTACACCTTC
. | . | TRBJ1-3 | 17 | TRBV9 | CASSVQGRPLDGNTIYF | TGTGCCAGCAGCGTTCAGGGGAGACCGCTTGATGGAAACACCATATATTTT
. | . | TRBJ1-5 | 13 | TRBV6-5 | CASRPTGNQPQHF | TGTGCCAGCAGACCCACAGGGAATCAGCCCCAGCATTTT
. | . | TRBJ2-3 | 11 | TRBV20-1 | CSARVRDTQYF | TGCAGTGCTAGAGTTCGGGATACGCAGTATTTT
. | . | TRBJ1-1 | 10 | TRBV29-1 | CSVGATEAFF | TGCAGCGTGGGGGCCACTGAAGCTTTCTTT
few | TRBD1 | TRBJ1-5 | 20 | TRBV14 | CANNPGHARTGQIRNQPQHF | TGTGCCAACAACCCTGGGCACGCGAGGACAGGGCAAATTCGCAATCAGCCCCAGCATTTT
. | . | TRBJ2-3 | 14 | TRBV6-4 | CASSVLVQTDTQYF | TGTGCCAGCAGTGTTCTTGTCCAGACAGATACGCAGTATTTT
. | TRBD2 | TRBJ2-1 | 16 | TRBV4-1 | CASSQDALAAYNEQFF | TGTGCCAGCAGCCAAGATGCACTAGCGGCGTACAATGAGCAGTTCTTC
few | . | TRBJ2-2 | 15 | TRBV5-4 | CASSDQRAHTGELFF | TGTGCCAGCAGCGACCAGCGGGCTCATACCGGGGAGCTGTTTTTT
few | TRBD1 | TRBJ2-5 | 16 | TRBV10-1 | CASSESRTGGMETQYF | TGCGCCAGCAGTGAGTCGCGGACAGGGGGGATGGAGACCCAGTACTTC
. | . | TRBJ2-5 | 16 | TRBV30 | CAWSVPWGDNQETQYF | TGTGCCTGGAGTGTACCGTGGGGGGACAACCAAGAGACCCAGTACTTC
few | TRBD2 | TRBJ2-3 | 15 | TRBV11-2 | CASSTGTSGADTQYF | TGTGCCAGCAGCACCGGGACTAGCGGAGCGGATACGCAGTATTTT
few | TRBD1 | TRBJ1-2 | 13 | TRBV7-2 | CASSLATGGDHTF | TGTGCCAGCAGCTTAGCGACAGGGGGTGACCACACCTTC
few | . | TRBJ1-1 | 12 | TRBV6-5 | CAAVGGSLTAFF | TGTGCCGCAGTGGGGGGTTCCCTAACAGCTTTCTTT
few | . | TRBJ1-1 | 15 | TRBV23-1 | CASSRSGGRGTEAFF | TGCGCCAGCAGTCGAAGTGGGGGAAGGGGCACTGAAGCTTTCTTT